This TCR beta chain was obtained from a study of OX40 agonist ivuxolimab in advanced cancers. Findings and limits, study-wide: CD8+ T cells showed, on average, more clonal expansion than CD4+ cells.

Germline CDR1 reads ENHRY; CDR2 reads SYGVKD. V shed 5 bases and J shed 4 bases, with 8 bases lying between them. The CDR3 spans 12 residues. Profiling relied on immunoSEQ multiplex PCR, and the TCRdb table lists in-frame clones only, not all of them. The sample consists of around 56,000 clones, roughly four fifths of them appearing once. Note on this clone: The antigen is unknown.

The receptor's source is an adult with an advanced solid tumor such as melanoma, head and neck, liver or kidney cancer. This material consisted of CD4+ or CD8+ T cells sorted from blood, taken in a trial of the OX40 agonist ivuxolimab. This rearrangement joins TRBV10-3 to TRBJ1-1, with D perhaps matching TRBD1 (5 bases). In DNA, the CDR3 is TGTGCCATCAGTAGGCAGGGCACTGAAGCTTTCTTT. Protein product: CAISRQGTEAFF.